A selection of T cell receptor beta chains follows, all from one sample in a study of graft-versus-host responses after intestinal transplantation. Clones were sequenced by immunoSEQ multiplex PCR, and TCRdb holds only the in-frame ones, with some missing. The repertoire holds fewer than 10,000 clones, with around 87% as singletons. Specimen: PBMCs, collected about 250 days after intestinal transplant. The receptors originated from a human patient who received an intestinal transplant, so some T cells may come from the graft donor. The CDR3 runs from the conserved cysteine through the conserved F or W. Each record gives: D gene, clone size, J gene, V gene, CDR3 protein, CDR3 DNA. D genes are given only for firm matches. The size field is filled for only some rows; it gives once, few, many or a size class.

D: .
size: .
J: TRBJ2-5
V: TRBV7-9
CDR3: CASSPRGETQYF
DNA: TGTGCCAGCAGCCCGAGGGGAGAGACCCAGTACTTC

D: TRBD2
size: .
J: TRBJ2-1
V: TRBV28
CDR3: CASLREGEQFF
DNA: TGTGCCAGTCTCAGGGAGGGTGAGCAGTTCTTC

D: TRBD1
size: .
J: TRBJ1-4
V: TRBV10-2
CDR3: CASSERQGANEKLFF
DNA: TGCGCCAGCAGTGAGAGACAGGGAGCGAATGAAAAACTGTTTTTT

D: .
size: .
J: TRBJ1-2
V: TRBV13
CDR3: CASSRLPGRIPYGYTF
DNA: TGTGCCAGCAGCCGGCTACCGGGGCGTATCCCCTATGGCTACACCTTC

D: TRBD1
size: .
J: TRBJ1-5
V: TRBV6-1
CDR3: CASSTGTGRNQPQHF
DNA: TGTGCCAGCAGTACCGGGACAGGGCGCAATCAGCCCCAGCATTTT

D: TRBD1
size: .
J: TRBJ2-7
V: TRBV18
CDR3: CASSPAGGGYEQYF
DNA: TGTGCCAGCTCACCAGCAGGGGGCGGCTACGAGCAGTACTTC

D: .
size: few
J: TRBJ1-1
V: TRBV27
CDR3: CASSLSQGKAFF
DNA: TGTGCCAGCAGTTTATCCCAGGGTAAAGCTTTCTTT

D: .
size: .
J: TRBJ2-5
V: TRBV7-7
CDR3: CASSLGVLQETQYF
DNA: TGTGCCAGCAGCTTAGGGGTCCTACAAGAGACCCAGTACTTC

D: TRBD1
size: .
J: TRBJ1-3
V: TRBV11-2
CDR3: CASSLDRGGNTIYF
DNA: TGTGCCAGCAGCTTGGACAGGGGGGGAAACACCATATATTTT

D: TRBD1
size: .
J: TRBJ2-7
V: TRBV27
CDR3: CASNPGQGFYEQYF
DNA: TGTGCCAGCAACCCGGGACAGGGTTTCTACGAGCAGTACTTC

D: TRBD1
size: .
J: TRBJ2-5
V: TRBV7-2
CDR3: CASSLVDRGEETQYF
DNA: TGTGCCAGCAGCTTAGTAGACAGGGGGGAAGAGACCCAGTACTTC

D: TRBD2
size: .
J: TRBJ2-1
V: TRBV5-4
CDR3: CASTQGTSGPSSYNEQFF
DNA: TGTGCCAGCACCCAAGGGACTAGCGGCCCTAGCTCCTACAATGAGCAGTTCTTC

D: .
size: .
J: TRBJ1-4
V: TRBV19
CDR3: CASSPRMEANEKLFF
DNA: TGTGCCAGTAGTCCCCGGATGGAGGCTAATGAAAAACTGTTTTTT

D: .
size: .
J: TRBJ1-4
V: TRBV28
CDR3: CASSLGGINEKLFF
DNA: TGTGCCAGCAGTCTAGGGGGAATTAATGAAAAACTGTTTTTT

D: TRBD2
size: .
J: TRBJ2-7
V: TRBV4-2
CDR3: CASSPLAGSYEQYF
DNA: TGTGCCAGCAGTCCTCTAGCGGGATCCTACGAGCAGTACTTC

D: .
size: .
J: TRBJ2-3
V: TRBV5-8
CDR3: CASSRRADTQYF
DNA: TGTGCCAGCAGCCGGCGGGCAGATACGCAGTATTTT

D: .
size: .
J: TRBJ1-4
V: TRBV7-2
CDR3: CASSLLGKLFF
DNA: TGTGCCAGCAGCCTTTTGGGGAAACTGTTTTTT

D: .
size: once
J: TRBJ2-3
V: TRBV7-9
CDR3: CASSGVADTQYF
DNA: TGTGCCAGCAGCGGAGTAGCCGATACGCAGTATTTT

D: .
size: medium-sized
J: TRBJ2-7
V: TRBV5-1
CDR3: CASSLRGTSYEQYF
DNA: TGCGCCAGCAGCTTGAGGGGGACTTCCTACGAGCAGTACTTC

D: .
size: once
J: TRBJ1-2
V: TRBV27
CDR3: CASSRGRANYGYTF
DNA: TGTGCCAGCAGTAGGGGAAGAGCTAACTATGGCTACACCTTC

D: TRBD2
size: .
J: TRBJ2-1
V: TRBV19
CDR3: CASSRLAGVIPSYNEQFF
DNA: TGTGCCAGTAGTAGACTAGCGGGAGTCATCCCCTCCTACAATGAGCAGTTCTTC

D: .
size: .
J: TRBJ1-3
V: TRBV12-5
CDR3: CASGSGAGNTIYF
DNA: TGTGCTAGTGGATCAGGGGCTGGAAACACCATATATTTT

D: TRBD1
size: .
J: TRBJ1-5
V: TRBV28
CDR3: CASSLAHRTGVGQPQHF
DNA: TGTGCCAGCAGTTTAGCTCACAGGACAGGGGTGGGGCAGCCCCAGCATTTT

D: TRBD2
size: .
J: TRBJ2-5
V: TRBV28
CDR3: CASSVGLAGTVQETQYF
DNA: TGTGCCAGCAGTGTGGGACTAGCGGGAACCGTACAAGAGACCCAGTACTTC

D: .
size: .
J: TRBJ2-7
V: TRBV28
CDR3: CASSHLNREYSGEQYF
DNA: TGTGCCAGCAGCCACCTCAACAGAGAGTACTCGGGGGAGCAGTACTTC

D: .
size: .
J: TRBJ1-1
V: TRBV5-4
CDR3: CASSLGGRRAEAFF
DNA: TGTGCCAGCAGCTTAGGCGGGCGGAGGGCTGAAGCTTTCTTT

D: .
size: .
J: TRBJ2-7
V: TRBV5-1
CDR3: CASSPRQATYEQYF
DNA: TGCGCCAGCAGCCCCCGACAGGCCACCTACGAGCAGTACTTC